This T cell receptor (beta chain) was obtained from a study of beta chain features in type 1 diabetes. Whole-study context: Summed over all samples, the examined sorted cells came to 100 million to 130 million. Overall study results and limits: TCRB CDR3 length was moderately but significantly reduced in all four CD4+ subsets of Type 1 diabetes patients. The study found that naive, central memory and Treg TCRB repertoires appeared more similar in patients than in healthy donors.

In germline, CDR1 is SEHNR, CDR2 FQNEAQ (reference sequence). The length of the CDR3 is 15 residues. Between the trimmed V and J ends, which lost 10 bases and 6 bases, there was a span of 25 bases. All of the isolated RNA was reverse transcribed, so expressed TCRB transcripts were sequenced. The assay was immunoSEQ multiplex PCR, and TCRdb's table has in-frame clones only and misses some. The repertoire consists of about 290,000 clones, with under 8.5% occurring once and the leading ten covering roughly 0.94%. Sorting with CD45RO/CCR7/CD25/CD127/CD95/CD27 yielded naive, central memory, regulatory and stem-like memory CD4+ cells. With regard to this clone: Its antigen is undetermined.

The sequencing input was central memory CD4+ T cells from blood. The chain uses TRBV7-9 and TRBJ2-7; the D gene is possibly TRBD2 (5 bases). This sequence was found in a woman between 18 and 29 years old in good health. The CDR3 bases are TGTGCCACCACCCGCTTACCCCCCGAGGGAGCCGAGCAGTACTTC. Translated, it gives CATTRLPPEGAEQYF.